This TCR beta chain appears in the sequencing data of a study of blood T cell repertoires in COVID-19. Overall study context: Sites in the United States, Italy and Spain provided acute and convalescent COVID-19 samples. The cDNA or gDNA used as material had been derived from T cells, B-cell-depleted T cells, or PBMCs.

In the original analysis: Quantification of nucleated cells was approximated via reference gene primer amplification. The repertoire was sequenced with immunoSEQ multiplex PCR; TCRdb's copy has only in-frame clones and lacks some. The V and J calls and clone size are taken from that table; D and trimming were inferred from the DNA. The repertoire holds roughly 100,000 clones, with about 85% as singletons. Germline V gene sequence: CDR1 MNHEY, CDR2 SMNVEV (reference sequence). CDR3 length: 13 residues. Trimming at V came to 7 bases and at J to 5 bases, leaving 2 bases not matched to a gene. The chain recombines TRBV27 with TRBJ2-1, with 10 bases fitting TRBD2. The TCR sequence derives from a man aged 50-60 years in a cohort sampled during active COVID-19. The sample taken for sequencing was peripheral blood. The CDR3 sequence is CASKLAGDNEQFF. The CDR3 nucleotides read TGTGCCAGCAAGCTAGCGGGGGACAATGAGCAGTTCTTC.